Many counts were recorded for the clone carrying this T cell receptor beta chain. Its antigen remains unknown. The sample is drawn from a study of regulatory T cells in long-lasting Graves disease. The wider study: Less than 3 months of antithyroid drugs had been taken by newly diagnosed Graves' patients.

The CDR3 contains 11 residues. V was clipped by 2 bases and J by 9 bases, with 8 bases between them. Germline V gene data show CDR1 as SGHAT and CDR2 as FQNNGV. Time point noted: newly diagnosed GD, antithyroid drugs for less than 3 months. Preparation of the TCR library used RNA extracted from PBMCs. Building the TCR beta libraries relied on iRepertoire HTBI primers, and CDR3 regions underwent Arm-PCR. Each CDR3 protein is one row after TCRdb ran MiXCR on the multiplex PCR reads. Of 400,000 to 500,000 distinct CDR3 sequences listed, about 17% are singletons. Study results and caveats: Exclusively peripheral blood, rather than thyroid tissue, was studied.

The same data also went into a second study, on T cells in Graves' hyperthyroidism and ophthalmopathy. That report notes: Stable disease denoted Graves' hyperthyroidism without ophthalmopathy progression within 18 months. Ophthalmopathy and stable hyperthyroidism were separated by a 13 V-J model.

This chain links TRBV11-2 with TRBJ2-7; D perhaps matches TRBD1 (6 bases). This receptor was identified in a young woman with Graves disease. This sample comprised peripheral blood mononuclear cells (PBMCs), obtained at new diagnosis, from a patient treated with antithyroid drugs. The CDR3 region is CASSLLDRQYF. The DNA for the CDR3 is TGTGCCAGCAGCTTACTGGACAGGCAGTACTTC.